This passage covers 20 T cell receptor beta chains from one sample sequenced in a study of T cells of healthy individuals. Each CDR3 protein gets one entry after TCRdb re-called the 5' RACE reads with MiXCR. The sample shows 95,000 to 100,000 distinct CDR3 sequences, around 17% of them seen only once. Receptors originate from a human donor in good health.

In this sample, this clonotype turned up many times. The rearrangement joins TRBV4-3 to TRBJ1-2; D uncertain. The CDR3 length is 14 residues. V dropped 0 bases and J dropped 2 bases, with 7 bases sitting between them. Germline lookup yields CDR1 LGHNA and CDR2 YSLEER. As DNA, the CDR3 is TGCGCCAGCAGCCAAGATGTGGAGAACTATGGCTACACCTTC. Amino acids: CASSQDVENYGYTF.

This clonotype occurred many times. The chain recombines TRBV19 with TRBJ2-5; D is possibly TRBD1 (5 bases). Germline values: CDR1 LNHDA, CDR2 SQIVND (reference sequence). V dropped 3 bases and J dropped 4 bases, with 15 bases sitting between them. The CDR3 runs 15 residues. CDR3: CASSMGQGEVETQYF. The CDR3 DNA sequence: TGTGCCAGTAGTATGGGGCAGGGCGAAGTAGAGACCCAGTACTTC.

This chain connects TRBV29-1 to TRBJ1-1; 7 positions agree with TRBD1. The CDR3 is 14 amino acids. Per the germline V gene, CDR1 is SQVTM and CDR2 is ANQGSEA. The J segment lost 3 bases and the V segment lost 4 bases, leaving 8 bases of the junction unmatched. CDR3 residues: CSVVREGADTEAFF. CDR3 in DNA: TGCAGCGTTGTCCGGGAGGGGGCGGACACTGAAGCTTTCTTT.

This clonotype came up many times. CDR3: CASSQDSGRASNNEQFF. DNA for the CDR3: TGCGCCAGCAGCCAAGATAGCGGGAGAGCAAGCAACAATGAGCAGTTCTTC. The V call is TRBV4-3, the J call TRBJ2-1; 9 nucleotides align to TRBD2. Germline V lookup: CDR1 LGHNA, CDR2 YSLEER. Trimming took 0 bases from V and 5 from J; bases not matched to a gene: 8. The CDR3 loop spans 17 amino acids.

The chain has TRBV7-3 and TRBJ1-6; D is possibly TRBD1 (6 bases). The length of the CDR3 is 13 residues. Germline lookup yields CDR1 SGHTA and CDR2 FQGTGA. The V gene lost 0 bases and the J gene lost 16 bases, with 13 bases spanning the gap. The CDR3 DNA reads as TGTGCCAGCAGCTTAACTGGGGGGCGACCACTCCACTTT. This codes for CASSLTGGRPLHF.

This clonotype was counted a few times. The V gene is TRBV28, the J gene TRBJ2-3, with 12 bases fitting TRBD2. The CDR3 is made up of 17 amino acids. The ends lost 0 bases at V and 2 bases at J; junction bases unmatched: 3. Germline-derived CDR1 and CDR2 are MDHEN and SYDVKM. The CDR3 DNA sequence: TGTGCCAGCAGTTTATGGCTAGCGGGGGGGCCCACAGATACGCAGTATTTT. Translated: CASSLWLAGGPTDTQYF.

In its sample, this clonotype was seen a few times. The CDR3 sequence: CASRRPGLGGYNEQFF. CDR3 bases: TGTGCCAGCAGACGTCCGGGACTAGGGGGCTACAATGAGCAGTTCTTC. The chain links TRBV6-2 or TRBV6-3 to TRBJ2-1; 8 bases line up with TRBD2. The CDR3 is made up of 16 amino acids. Germline assignment: CDR1 MNHEY and CDR2 SVGEGT. V dropped 6 bases and J dropped 3; count of bases not matched to a gene: 10.

V gene TRBV4-2 combines with J gene TRBJ2-3; D may be TRBD1 (7 bases). The CDR3 covers 14 residues. Looked up from germline, CDR1 is LGHNA and CDR2 is YNFKEQ. V lost 1 base to trimming and J lost 5 bases, with 10 bases between them. For the CDR3, the DNA is TGTGCCAGCAGCCAAGGCGGGACAGTAGATACGCAGTATTTT. Translating gives CASSQGGTVDTQYF.

This clonotype was observed a single time. V is TRBV28 and J is TRBJ2-7; D not certain. V lost 5 bases and J lost 4, with 15 bases in between. The CDR3 runs 14 residues. The germline gives CDR1 MDHEN, CDR2 SYDVKM. CDR3 loop: CASSPHAPRYEQYF. Here the CDR3 DNA reads TGTGCCAGCAGTCCCCACGCACCCAGATACGAGCAGTACTTC.

This clonotype was detected a few times. J is TRBJ2-4 and V is TRBV12-3 or TRBV12-4, with TRBD1 as a possible D gene (6 bases). Trimming took off 6 bases at V and 5 bases at J, with 23 bases between the two ends. The CDR3 has 17 amino acids. The CDR3: CASRPDRSIARENIQYF. CDR3 in DNA: TGTGCCAGCAGACCGGACAGAAGTATAGCGCGGGAAAACATTCAGTACTTC.

The chain has TRBV4-2 and TRBJ2-3; D is undetermined. This CDR3 comprises 13 residues. V lost 0 bases, J lost 2 bases, and 3 bases lay in between. Germline V lookup: CDR1 LGHNA, CDR2 YNFKEQ. DNA of the CDR3: TGTGCCAGCAGCCAAGAGTTCACAGATACGCAGTATTTT. It encodes CASSQEFTDTQYF.

V and J are TRBV20-1 and TRBJ2-1, with 9 bases fitting TRBD1. This CDR3 comprises 16 residues. Germline trimming cut 0 bases from V and 0 bases from J; bases unmatched to any gene: 3. CDR1 is DFQATT, CDR2 SNEGSKA, per germline (reference sequence). The DNA for the CDR3 is TGCAGTGCTAGAGACGAGGACAGGGGCTCCTACAATGAGCAGTTCTTC. It specifies CSARDEDRGSYNEQFF.

Notes on this clonotype: At one of its ends the junction is not consistent with the germline gene, which may arise from a read error. This chain uses TRBV4-3 with TRBJ2-1; 8 bases align to TRBD2. The germline V gene encodes CDR1 LGHNA and CDR2 YSLEER. The CDR3 spans 14 residues. The DNA for the CDR3 is TGTGCCAGCAGCCCGGGACTAGGAAACAATGAGCAGTTCTTC. The encoded protein is CASSPGLGNNEQFF.

The chain is built from TRBV20-1 and TRBJ1-4, with unresolved D. Germline CDR1 is DFQATT and CDR2 is SNEGSKA (reference sequence). The germline V and J ends were trimmed by 3 bases and 8 bases, with 7 bases remaining between them. This CDR3 is built from 11 residues. The CDR3 reads CSASIPEKLFF. For the CDR3, the DNA is TGCAGTGCTAGTATCCCGGAAAAACTGTTTTTT.

This clonotype occurred once. Since a much larger clone is just one base distant, this may be a read error. V is TRBV20-1 and J is TRBJ1-4, with a weak D call TRBD1 (6 bases). The CDR3 length is 11 residues. V lost 5 bases, J lost 13 bases, and 14 bases lay in between. Per the germline V gene, CDR1 is DFQATT and CDR2 is SNEGSKA (reference sequence). The CDR3 DNA reads as TGCAGTGCTCGTGGGGGCGAAGGACTGTTTTTT. Protein sequence: CSARGGEGLFF.

In its sample, this clonotype was seen a few times. CDR3 bases: TGTGCCAGCAACCCTCACGGGGGGCCTCAGCCCCAGCATTTT. Its protein is CASNPHGGPQPQHF. The gene calls are TRBV28 and TRBJ1-5; TRBD1 is a possible D gene (6 bases). CDR1 and CDR2 (germline): MDHEN, SYDVKM. Trimming removed 7 bases from V and 6 bases from J, with 16 bases in between. The CDR3 totals 14 residues.

The rearrangement uses TRBV6-5 and TRBJ1-3; no reliable D call. Germline V gives CDR1 MNHEY, CDR2 SVGAGI. The CDR3 spans 15 residues. Trimming removed 2 bases at V and 3 bases at J, with 11 bases between. The DNA of the CDR3 is TGTGCCAGCAGTTACGGCGCCGCACTTGGAAACACCATATATTTT. Protein product: CASSYGAALGNTIYF.

This clonotype was detected many times. V and J are TRBV20-1 and TRBJ2-1; 9 positions agree with TRBD2. The CDR3 is 14 amino acids. Losses at the gene ends were 4 bases for V and 8 bases for J; bases not matched to a gene: 9. Germline loops: CDR1 DFQATT, CDR2 SNEGSKA (reference sequence). The chain's CDR3 is CSAKSGGFYDEQFF. In DNA, the CDR3 is TGCAGTGCTAAAAGCGGGGGGTTTTACGATGAGCAGTTCTTC.

In its sample, this clonotype was seen once. This chain connects TRBV6-5 to TRBJ1-5; D possibly corresponds to TRBD1 (5 bases). Germline V lookup: CDR1 MNHEY, CDR2 SVGAGI. The CDR3 contains 13 residues. Trimming stripped 6 bases from V and 2 bases from J, with 8 bases between. CDR3 residues: CASSQGRNQPQHF. As DNA, the CDR3 is TGTGCCAGCAGCCAGGGCCGCAATCAGCCCCAGCATTTT.

The chain is built from TRBV6-4 and TRBJ2-1; 9 bases map to TRBD2. Germline V CDR1 and CDR2: MRHNA, SNTAGT. The V gene end was trimmed by 3 bases and the J gene end by 5 bases; junction bases not matched to a gene: 5. CDR3 length: 15 amino acids. In DNA form, the CDR3 reads TGTGCCAGCAGTGAGGGTCTAGCGGGAAACAATGAGCAGTTCTTC. Its protein product is CASSEGLAGNNEQFF.